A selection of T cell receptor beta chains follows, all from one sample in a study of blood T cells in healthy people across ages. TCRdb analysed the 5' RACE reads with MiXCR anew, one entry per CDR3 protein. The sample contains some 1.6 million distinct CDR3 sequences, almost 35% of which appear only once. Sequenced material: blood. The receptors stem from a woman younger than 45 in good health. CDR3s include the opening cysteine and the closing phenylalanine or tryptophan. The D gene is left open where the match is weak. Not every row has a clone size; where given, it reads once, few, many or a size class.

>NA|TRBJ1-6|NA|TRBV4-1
CASSQDPYTTYSPLHF
TGCGCCAGCAGCCAAGACCCGTACACGACATATTCACCCCTCCACTTT
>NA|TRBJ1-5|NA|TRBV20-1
CSVRGGGQPQHF
TGCAGTGTCAGAGGGGGGGGTCAGCCCCAGCATTTT
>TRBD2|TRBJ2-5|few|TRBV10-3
CAISDEGRADQETQYF
TGTGCCATCAGTGACGAGGGGAGGGCGGACCAAGAGACCCAGTACTTC
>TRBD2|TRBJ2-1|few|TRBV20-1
CSARDLGGFDNEQFF
TGCAGTGCTAGAGATCTCGGGGGGTTCGACAATGAGCAGTTCTTC
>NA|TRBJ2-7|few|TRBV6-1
CASRGGGQVYEQYF
TGTGCCAGCAGGGGAGGGGGACAGGTCTACGAGCAGTACTTC
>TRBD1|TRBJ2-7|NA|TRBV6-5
CASSYSSGTGYEQYF
TGTGCCAGCAGTTACTCATCCGGGACAGGCTACGAGCAGTACTTC
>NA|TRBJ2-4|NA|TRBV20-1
CSASRPAVAKNIQYF
TGCAGTGCTAGTCGCCCAGCCGTAGCCAAAAACATTCAGTACTTC
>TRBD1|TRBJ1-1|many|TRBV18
CASSPRDRRVVEAFF
TGTGCCAGCTCACCAAGGGACAGGCGGGTCGTTGAAGCTTTCTTT
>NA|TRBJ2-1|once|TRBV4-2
CASSQEDLGHNEQFF
TGTGCCAGCAGCCAAGAAGATCTCGGACACAATGAGCAGTTCTTC
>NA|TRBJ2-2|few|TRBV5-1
CAGRSGYADTGELFF
TGCGCCGGCCGTAGCGGATACGCTGACACCGGGGAGCTGTTTTTT
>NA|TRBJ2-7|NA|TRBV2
CASSYTATEQYF
TGTGCCAGCAGTTACACGGCTACGGAGCAGTACTTC
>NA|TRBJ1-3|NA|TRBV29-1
CSVEGRVGNTIYF
TGCAGCGTGGAGGGGCGGGTTGGAAACACCATATATTTT
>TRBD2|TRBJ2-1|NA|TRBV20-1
CSANEDSGSYSSYNEQFF
TGCAGTGCTAACGAGGATAGCGGGAGTTACAGCTCCTACAATGAGCAGTTCTTC
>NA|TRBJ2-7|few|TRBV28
CASSPMGSGFNEQYF
TGTGCCAGCAGTCCTATGGGTTCTGGGTTCAACGAGCAGTACTTC
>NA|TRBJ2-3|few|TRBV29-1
CSASHGTDTQYF
TGCAGCGCCTCTCATGGAACAGATACGCAGTATTTT
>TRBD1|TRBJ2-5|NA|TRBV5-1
CASSQQGTQETQYF
TGCGCCAGCAGTCAACAGGGGACCCAAGAGACCCAGTACTTC
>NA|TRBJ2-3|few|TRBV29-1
CSVEIALAHSTDTQYF
TGCAGCGTTGAAATCGCTCTAGCGCATAGCACAGATACGCAGTATTTT
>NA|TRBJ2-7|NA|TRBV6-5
CASSYGQANFEQYF
TGTGCCAGCAGTTACGGTCAGGCTAACTTCGAGCAGTACTTC
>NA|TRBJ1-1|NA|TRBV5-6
CASSWTANTGAFF
TGTGCCAGCAGCTGGACAGCGAACACTGGAGCTTTCTTT
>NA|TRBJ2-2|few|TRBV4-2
CASSQGLDSAGELFF
TGTGCCAGCAGCCAAGGACTAGATAGCGCCGGGGAGCTGTTTTTT
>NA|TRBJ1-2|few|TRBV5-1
CASSPGPAGAINYGYTF
TGCGCCAGCAGCCCCGGCCCCGCAGGGGCGATCAACTATGGCTACACCTTC
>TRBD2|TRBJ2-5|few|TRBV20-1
CSAKASGRMAQYF
TGCAGTGCTAAGGCTAGCGGCAGGATGGCCCAGTACTTC
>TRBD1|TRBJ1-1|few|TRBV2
CASRDRGITEAFF
TGTGCCAGCAGGGACAGGGGGATCACTGAAGCTTTCTTT
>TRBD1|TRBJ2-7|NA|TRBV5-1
CASSPGQGGGCEQYF
TGCGCCAGCAGCCCAGGACAGGGAGGTGGATGCGAGCAGTACTTC
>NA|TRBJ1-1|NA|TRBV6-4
CASSDRTSEAFF
TGTGCCAGCAGTGACCGAACCAGTGAAGCTTTCTTT
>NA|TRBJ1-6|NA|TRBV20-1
CSARSQAAMNSPLHF
TGCAGTGCTAGATCCCAGGCCGCAATGAATTCACCCCTCCACTTT
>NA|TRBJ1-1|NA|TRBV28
CASSSGAMASNTEAFF
TGTGCCAGCAGTTCCGGAGCAATGGCTTCGAACACTGAAGCTTTCTTT
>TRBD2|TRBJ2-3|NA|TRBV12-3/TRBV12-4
CASNKREVYTDTQYF
TGTGCCAGCAACAAGCGGGAGGTATACACAGATACGCAGTATTTT
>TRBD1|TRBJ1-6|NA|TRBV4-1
CASSQEDRGNNSPLHF
TGCGCCAGCAGCCAAGAAGACAGGGGTAATAATTCACCCCTCCACTTT
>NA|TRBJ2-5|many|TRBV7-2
CASRPGETQYF
TGTGCCAGCCGCCCTGGCGAGACCCAGTACTTC
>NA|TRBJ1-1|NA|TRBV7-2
CASSLAARNTEAFF
TGTGCCAGCAGCTTAGCCGCGCGGAACACTGAAGCTTTCTTT
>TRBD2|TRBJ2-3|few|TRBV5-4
CASSLFLAGGSTDTQYF
TGTGCCAGCAGCTTGTTCCTAGCGGGGGGGAGCACAGATACGCAGTATTTT
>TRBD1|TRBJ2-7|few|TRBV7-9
CASSLPRQGIYEQYF
TGTGCCAGCAGCTTACCCAGACAGGGAATCTACGAGCAGTACTTC
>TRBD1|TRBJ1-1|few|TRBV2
CASRKMTGGGKMNTEAFF
TGTGCCAGCAGGAAAATGACAGGGGGCGGAAAAATGAACACTGAAGCTTTCTTT
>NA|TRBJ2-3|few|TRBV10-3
CAISESERAPDTQYF
TGTGCCATCAGTGAGTCGGAGAGGGCCCCAGATACGCAGTATTTT
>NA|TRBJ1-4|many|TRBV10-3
CAISEGGGGNEKLFF
TGTGCCATCAGTGAAGGGGGAGGCGGTAATGAAAAACTGTTTTTT
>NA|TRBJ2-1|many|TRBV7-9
CASSSETRKGNEQFF
TGTGCCAGCAGCTCTGAGACAAGGAAGGGCAATGAGCAGTTCTTC
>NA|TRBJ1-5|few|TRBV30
CACNSGNQPQHF
TGTGCCTGTAACTCAGGGAATCAGCCCCAGCATTTT
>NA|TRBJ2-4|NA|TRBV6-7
CASSVRSAKNIQYF
TGTGCCAGCAGTGTGCGATCTGCCAAAAACATTCAGTACTTC
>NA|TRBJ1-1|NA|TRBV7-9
CASSLVRVSGTEAFF
TGTGCCAGCAGCTTAGTGAGGGTGAGCGGCACTGAAGCTTTCTTT
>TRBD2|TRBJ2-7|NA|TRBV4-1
CASSHPKGGTSGYSHEQYF
TGCGCCAGCAGCCACCCAAAAGGAGGTACTAGCGGGTACTCCCACGAGCAGTACTTC
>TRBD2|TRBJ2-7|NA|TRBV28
CASSLSLDSLAGGYEQHF
TGTGCCAGCAGTTTATCCTTGGACAGTTTAGCGGGAGGTTACGAGCAGCACTTC
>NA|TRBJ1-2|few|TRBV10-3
CAISPDRELSGYTF
TGTGCCATCAGTCCGGACCGCGAACTATCAGGCTACACCTTC
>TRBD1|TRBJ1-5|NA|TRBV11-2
CASSPGTGFLQPQRF
TGTGCCAGCAGCCCCGGGACAGGGTTCCTACAGCCCCAGCGTTTT
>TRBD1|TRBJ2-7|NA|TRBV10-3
CAISVGTGAGYNEQYF
TGTGCCATCAGTGTAGGGACAGGGGCAGGATACAATGAGCAGTACTTC
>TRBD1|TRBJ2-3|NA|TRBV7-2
CASSPRQGGNTDTQYF
TGTGCCAGCAGCCCACGACAGGGGGGAAACACAGATACGCAGTATTTT
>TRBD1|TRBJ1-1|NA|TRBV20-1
CSAIRTGGAEAFF
TGCAGTGCTATTAGGACAGGGGGAGCTGAAGCTTTCTTT
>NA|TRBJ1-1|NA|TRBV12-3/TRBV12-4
CASSTGMGTEAFF
TGTGCCAGCAGTACAGGGATGGGCACTGAAGCTTTCTTT
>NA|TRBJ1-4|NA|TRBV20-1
CSADWTANEKLFF
TGCAGTGCTGACTGGACGGCTAATGAAAAACTGTTTTTT
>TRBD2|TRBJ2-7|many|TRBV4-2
CASSQDLLAGEQYF
TGTGCCAGCAGCCAAGATCTCCTAGCGGGGGAGCAGTACTTC
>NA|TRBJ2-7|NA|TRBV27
CASSLGYPGTYEQYF
TGTGCCAGCAGTTTAGGGTATCCCGGGACCTACGAGCAGTACTTC
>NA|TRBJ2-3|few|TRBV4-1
CASSQEGTRGEGDTQYF
TGCGCCAGCAGCCAAGAGGGGACACGAGGCGAAGGGGATACGCAGTATTTT
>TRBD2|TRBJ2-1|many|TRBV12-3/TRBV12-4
CASSFELAGVDEQFF
TGTGCCAGCAGTTTCGAACTAGCGGGGGTCGATGAGCAGTTCTTC
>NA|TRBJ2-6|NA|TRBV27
CASSLSFGANVLTF
TGTGCCAGCAGTTTAAGTTTTGGGGCCAACGTCCTGACTTTC